Reported below is one TCR beta chain. Its antigen is unidentified. The study extracted blood RNA from unsorted whole blood and also extracted germline DNA. These data originate in a study of tumor-infiltrating lymphocytes in primary liver carcinoma. Findings and limits, study-wide: Tumors had a significantly higher top-250-clone fraction than blood (p = 0.039).

CDR1 and CDR2 (germline): GTSNPN, SVGIG (reference sequence). The CDR3 is made up of 14 amino acids. V lost 2 bases and J lost 4; bases outside the gene matches: 6. The template, about 500 ng total RNA, yielded TCR beta cDNA made with a constant-region primer. Three nested multiplex PCR rounds, a slightly modified ARM-PCR, produced the libraries for TCR beta. Two initial PCR rounds of approximately 10 cycles each paired TRBV1-TRBV30 forward primers with a C-beta reverse primer. In TCRdb, the multiplex PCR reads were re-called with MiXCR into one record per CDR3 protein. The table shows about 310,000 distinct CDR3 sequences, with about 62% occurring only once.

This receptor was obtained from a man aged 40-55 years with primary liver carcinoma and hepatitis B virus infection. The source material was peripheral blood. The rearrangement joins TRBV30 to TRBJ2-3; TRBD1 aligns across 7 bases. CDR3 loop: CAWSRGQWADTQYF. In DNA, the CDR3 is TGTGCCTGGAGTAGGGGGCAGTGGGCAGATACGCAGTATTTT. Supplemented by reference TRBV30 and TRBJ2-3, the full variable domain reads SQTIHQWPATLVQPVGSPLSLECTVEGTSNPNLYWYRQAAGRGLQLLFYSVGIGQISSEVPQNLSASRPQDRQFILSSKKLLLSDSGFYLCAWSRGQWADTQYFGPGTRLTVL.